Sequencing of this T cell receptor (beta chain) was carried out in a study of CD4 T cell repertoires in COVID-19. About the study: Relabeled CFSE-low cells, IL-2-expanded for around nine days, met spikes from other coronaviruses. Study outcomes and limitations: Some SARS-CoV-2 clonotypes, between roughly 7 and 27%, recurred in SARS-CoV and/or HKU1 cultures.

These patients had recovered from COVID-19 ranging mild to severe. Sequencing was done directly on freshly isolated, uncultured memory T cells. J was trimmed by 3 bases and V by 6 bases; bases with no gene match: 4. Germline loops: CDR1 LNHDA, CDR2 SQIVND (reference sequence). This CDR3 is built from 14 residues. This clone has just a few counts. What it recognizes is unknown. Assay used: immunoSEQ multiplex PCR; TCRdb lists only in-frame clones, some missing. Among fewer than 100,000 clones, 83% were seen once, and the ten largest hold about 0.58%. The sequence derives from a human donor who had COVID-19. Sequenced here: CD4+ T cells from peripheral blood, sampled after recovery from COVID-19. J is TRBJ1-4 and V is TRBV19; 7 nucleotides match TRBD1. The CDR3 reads CASSGQVPNEKLFF. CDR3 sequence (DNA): TGTGCCAGTAGCGGACAGGTCCCTAATGAAAAACTGTTTTTT.